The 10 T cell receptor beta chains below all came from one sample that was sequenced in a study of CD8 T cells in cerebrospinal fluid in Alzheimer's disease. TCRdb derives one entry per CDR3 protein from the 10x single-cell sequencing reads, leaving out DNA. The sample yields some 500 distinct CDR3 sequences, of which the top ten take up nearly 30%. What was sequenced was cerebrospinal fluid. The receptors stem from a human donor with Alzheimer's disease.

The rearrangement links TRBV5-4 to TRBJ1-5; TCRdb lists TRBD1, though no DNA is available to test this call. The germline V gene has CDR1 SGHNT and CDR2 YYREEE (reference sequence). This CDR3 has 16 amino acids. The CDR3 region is CASSLSGTGGNQPQHF.

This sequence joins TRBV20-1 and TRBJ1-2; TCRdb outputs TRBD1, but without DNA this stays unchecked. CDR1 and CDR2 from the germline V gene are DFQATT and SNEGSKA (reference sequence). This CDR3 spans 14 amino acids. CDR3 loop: CSAIPWGSSYGYTF.

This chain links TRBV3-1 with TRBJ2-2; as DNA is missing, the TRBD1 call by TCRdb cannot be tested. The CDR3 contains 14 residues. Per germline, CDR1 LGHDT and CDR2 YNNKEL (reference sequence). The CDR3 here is CAAHGTGHTGELFF.

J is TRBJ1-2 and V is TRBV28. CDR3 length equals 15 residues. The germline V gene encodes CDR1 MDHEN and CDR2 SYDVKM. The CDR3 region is CASSLLGSYNYGYTF.

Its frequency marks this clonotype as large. CDR3 protein: CASSPLGGGSQETQYF. This chain joins TRBV11-2 and TRBJ2-5; there is no DNA to check the TCRdb D call of TRBD1. Germline V lookup: CDR1 SGHAT, CDR2 FQNNGV. This CDR3 contains 16 residues.

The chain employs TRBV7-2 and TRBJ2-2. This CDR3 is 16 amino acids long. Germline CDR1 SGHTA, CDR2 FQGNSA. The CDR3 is CASSNYLESNTGELFF.

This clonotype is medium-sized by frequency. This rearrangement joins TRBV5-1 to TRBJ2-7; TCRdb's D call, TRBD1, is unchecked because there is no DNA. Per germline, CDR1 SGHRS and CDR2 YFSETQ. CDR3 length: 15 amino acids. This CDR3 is CASSEGPGNTYEQYF. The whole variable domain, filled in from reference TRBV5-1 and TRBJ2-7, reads KAGVTQTPRYLIKTRGQQVTLSCSPISGHRSVSWYQQTPGQGLQFLFEYFSETQRNKGNFPGRFSGRQFSNSRSEMNVSTLELGDSALYLCASSEGPGNTYEQYFGPGTRLTVT.

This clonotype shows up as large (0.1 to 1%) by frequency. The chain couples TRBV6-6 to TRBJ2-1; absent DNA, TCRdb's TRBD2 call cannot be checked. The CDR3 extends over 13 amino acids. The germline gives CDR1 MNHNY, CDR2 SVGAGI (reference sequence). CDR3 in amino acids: CASSWASYNEQFF.

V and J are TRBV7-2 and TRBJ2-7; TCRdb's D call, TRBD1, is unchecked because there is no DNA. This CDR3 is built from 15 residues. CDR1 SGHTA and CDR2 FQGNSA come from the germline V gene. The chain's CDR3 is CASSPQTGPAYEQYF.

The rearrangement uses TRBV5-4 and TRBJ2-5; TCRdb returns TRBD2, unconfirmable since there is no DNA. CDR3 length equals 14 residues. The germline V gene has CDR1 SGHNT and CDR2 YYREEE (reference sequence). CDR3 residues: CASSLAGGQETQYF.